This TCR beta chain was obtained from a study of cytomegalovirus exposure and HLA in healthy donors. PCR used 60 Vbeta primers and 13 Jbeta primers. Libraries were prepared by immunoSEQ multiplex PCR; TCRdb keeps only in-frame clonotypes and omits some of them. The sample includes 130,000 or so clones, around 75% of them seen just once. Study-level results: A later analysis by the authors found several of the most significant clusters apparently linked to common viral pathogens. There were under 200 TCR beta chains listed as cytomegalovirus-associated.

As for the donors, each was a healthy bone marrow donor. As to this clone: Its antigen is as yet unknown.

With 4 bases removed from V and 0 bases from J, the gap between germline ends came to 7 bases. This CDR3 has 13 residues. Germline CDR1 reads SNHLY; CDR2 reads FYNNEI. The TCR sequence derives from a man aged 35 to 55 in good health and CMV-seronegative. Sample: PBMCs. The chain couples TRBV2 to TRBJ2-7; D unresolved. In DNA, the CDR3 is TGTGCCAGCAGTGCTAGGTCCTCCTACGAGCAGTACTTC. Amino acid sequence: CASSARSSYEQYF. Combining the CDR3 with reference TRBV2 and TRBJ2-7 gives the whole variable domain EPEVTQTPSHQVTQMGQEVILRCVPISNHLYFYWYRQILGQKVEFLVSFYNNEISEKSEIFDDQFSVERPDGSNFTLKIRSTKLEDSAMYFCASSARSSYEQYFGPGTRLTVT.